This T cell receptor beta chain was recovered during a study of tumor-infiltrating lymphocytes in primary liver carcinoma. Study information: Tumors, staged T1-T3 N0M0, spanned about 4.2 to 11 cm.

This clonotype showed up many times. Making TCR beta cDNA involved approximately 520 ng total RNA and a constant-region primer. ARM-PCR, slightly modified, supplied the TCR beta libraries through three nested multiplex PCR rounds. The opening two PCR rounds, ten to eleven cycles each, paired TRBV1-TRBV30 forward primers with a C-beta reverse primer. TCRdb re-called the multiplex PCR reads with MiXCR, one entry per CDR3 protein. The sample shows fewer than 350,000 distinct CDR3 sequences, roughly two thirds of them seen only once. Germline-derived CDR1 and CDR2 are SQVTM and ANQGSEA. Germline trimming cut 3 bases from V and 3 bases from J; bases unmatched to any gene: 2. The CDR3 sequence is 13 residues long. The authors took blood RNA from unsorted whole blood and also extracted germline DNA.

The chain combines TRBV29-1 with TRBJ1-1, with 9 bases aligning to TRBD1. Sequencing input: peripheral blood. The TCR comes from a man aged 35-49 years with primary liver carcinoma and hepatitis B virus infection. The CDR3: CSVDGQGYTEAFF. The CDR3 DNA follows: TGCAGCGTTGATGGACAGGGGTACACTGAAGCTTTCTTT.